These T cell receptor beta chains were read from a single sample in a study of response to subunit inactivated influenza vaccine. MiXCR, applied by TCRdb to the RT-PCR reads, yields one record per CDR3 protein. The profile shows 530,000 or so distinct CDR3 sequences, roughly 27% of them singletons. The sequencing used CD4+ T cells sorted from PBMCs, collected approximately 5 days after vaccination. These TCRs come from a man aged 45-60 years who received an inactivated influenza vaccine. CDR3s include the opening cysteine and the closing phenylalanine or tryptophan. D genes are given only for firm matches. Clone size is not always given. Where it is, it says once, few, many or a class for expanded clones.

.	TRBV28	.	TRBJ1-5	TGTGCCAGCAGTATGGGGGGCAGTCAGCCCCAGCATTTT	CASSMGGSQPQHF
.	TRBV7-2	.	TRBJ2-2	TGTGCCAGCAGCCCGATTGGCGGAGTCACCGGGGAGCTGTTTTTT	CASSPIGGVTGELFF
.	TRBV4-2	.	TRBJ1-2	TGTGCCAGCAGCCAAGATGTGGGGGAGTATGGCTACACCTTC	CASSQDVGEYGYTF
.	TRBV20-1	.	TRBJ2-5	TGCAGTGCTAAGCCCGGAGAAGAGACCCAGTACTTC	CSAKPGEETQYF
TRBD2	TRBV13	few	TRBJ2-5	TGTGCCAGCAGTAAGGGACTAGCGGGACAAGAGACCCAGTACTTC	CASSKGLAGQETQYF
.	TRBV2	.	TRBJ1-2	TGTGCCAGCAGTTTCGGACAGAGCTATGGCTACACCTTC	CASSFGQSYGYTF
.	TRBV20-1	.	TRBJ2-4	TGCAGTGCTAGAGATTCGGCGGAAGCCAAAAACATTCAGTACTTC	CSARDSAEAKNIQYF
TRBD1	TRBV10-3	.	TRBJ2-2	TGTGCCATCAGTGGGACAGGGTACACCGGGGAGCTGTTTTTT	CAISGTGYTGELFF
.	TRBV6-5	few	TRBJ1-1	TGTGCCAGCAGTCAAAGGACTGAAGCTTTCTTT	CASSQRTEAFF
.	TRBV29-1	.	TRBJ2-7	TGCAGCGCCGGACCCCGGGGGAAAGGGCTCGAGCAGTACTTC	CSAGPRGKGLEQYF
.	TRBV10-2	many	TRBJ1-4	TGCGCCAGCAGTGCGGGACACCTCCTTGCAACTAATGAAAAACTGTTTTTT	CASSAGHLLATNEKLFF
.	TRBV5-1	.	TRBJ2-1	TGCGCCAGCAGCTTGTCGAGCCACAATGAGCAGTTCTTC	CASSLSSHNEQFF
.	TRBV20-1	.	TRBJ2-5	TGCAGTGTTTTCGGGGACACTGGGTACTTC	CSVFGDTGYF
.	TRBV20-1	.	TRBJ1-1	TGCAGTGCTAGTCAGATCGGGACTGAAGCTTTCTTT	CSASQIGTEAFF
TRBD1	TRBV6-1	few	TRBJ2-7	TGTGCCAGCAGTGAAGAACCGGGACAGACCTACGAGCAGTACTTC	CASSEEPGQTYEQYF
.	TRBV6-1	few	TRBJ2-5	TGTGCCAGCTGCGCACCCCCGAAAGAGACCCAGTACTTC	CASCAPPKETQYF
.	TRBV5-1	many	TRBJ2-4	TGCGCCAGCAGCTTGATTTCAGGGGACATTCAGTACTTC	CASSLISGDIQYF
TRBD1	TRBV5-1	few	TRBJ2-2	TGCGCCAGCAGCTTGACAGGGGTGACCGGGGAGCTGTTTTTT	CASSLTGVTGELFF
.	TRBV19	.	TRBJ1-2	TGTGCCAGTAGTCCATGGACAGCTCGTGAGAACTATGGCTACACCTTC	CASSPWTARENYGYTF
.	TRBV15	few	TRBJ2-1	TGTGCCACCAGCAGAGAAACCTCTCTATGGGGGCTCACCTACAATGAGCAGTTCTTC	CATSRETSLWGLTYNEQFF
TRBD2	TRBV7-2	.	TRBJ2-1	TGTGCCAGCAGCTTAGCGCCTAGCGGGACGGGGTCCTACAATGAGCAGTTCTTC	CASSLAPSGTGSYNEQFF
TRBD2	TRBV3-1	.	TRBJ2-2	TGTGCCAGCAGACCAGGACTAGCGAGCGCCGGGGAGCTGTTTTTT	CASRPGLASAGELFF
TRBD2	TRBV20-1	once	TRBJ2-7	TGCAGTGCTAGAGTTAGCGGGAGGTACGAGCAGTACTTC	CSARVSGRYEQYF